What follows are 7 T cell receptor beta chains derived from one specimen sequenced in a study of OX40 agonist ivuxolimab in advanced cancers. Method: immunoSEQ multiplex PCR; TCRdb's copy keeps in-frame clones and lacks some. Of 20,000 to 25,000 clones in the sample, over 65% are singletons; the top ten hold roughly 17%. The sample was CD4+ or CD8+ T cells sorted from blood, taken in a trial of the OX40 agonist ivuxolimab. The receptors shown here come from an adult with an advanced solid tumor such as melanoma, head and neck, liver or kidney cancer.

This clone was seen a few times. The V gene is TRBV28, the J gene TRBJ1-5; D uncertain. The V gene's germline CDR1 is MDHEN and CDR2 SYDVKM. The CDR3 is 14 amino acids. Trimming left V 2 bases short and J 11 bases short, with 16 bases between. The CDR3 bases are TGTGCCAGCAGTTTAGGCTTCGTGGGAACGGCCCAGCATTTT. Protein: CASSLGFVGTAQHF.

The genes are TRBV7-6 and TRBJ2-2; tentative D call: TRBD1 (5 bases). The germline gives CDR1 SGHVS, CDR2 FNYEAQ. The CDR3 spans 17 residues. Trimming cost V 5 bases and J 2 bases, with 18 bases left between them. CDR3 amino acids: CASSPMSGQGNTGELFF. CDR3 DNA: TGTGCCAGCAGCCCCATGAGTGGCCAGGGAAACACCGGGGAGCTGTTTTTT.

The chain employs TRBV5-1 and TRBJ2-2, with D possibly matching TRBD2 (5 bases). CDR3 length equals 16 residues. Germline CDR1 SGHRS, CDR2 YFSETQ. Trimming took off 5 bases at V and 4 bases at J, with 18 bases between the two ends. The CDR3 region has the DNA TGCGCCAGCAGACGTACTAGTTCCCAAGTCACCGGGGAGCTGTTTTTT. As protein: CASRRTSSQVTGELFF.

The rearrangement joins TRBV6-5 to TRBJ2-5, with a tentative D call TRBD1 (6 bases). V was clipped by 8 bases and J by 2 bases, with 12 bases between them. Germline V gene data show CDR1 as MNHEY and CDR2 as SVGAGI. This CDR3 has 13 residues. The CDR3 DNA reads TGTGCCAGCTCTAGGACAGTGCAAGAGACCCAGTACTTC. Its translation is CASSRTVQETQYF.

The V gene is TRBV7-2, the J gene TRBJ2-1; the D is unclear. Trimming stripped 2 bases from V and 3 bases from J, with 5 bases between. CDR1 is SGHTA, CDR2 FQGNSA, per germline. The CDR3 totals 13 residues. The CDR3 loop reads CASSLNSYNEQFF. The CDR3 region has the DNA TGTGCCAGCAGCTTAAACAGCTACAATGAGCAGTTCTTC.

The chain employs TRBV27 and TRBJ2-7, with TRBD1 matching over 9 bases. The CDR3 extends over 14 amino acids. V lost 3 bases and J lost 4; bases outside the gene matches: 4. Germline CDR1 is MNHEY and CDR2 is SMNVEV (reference sequence). The DNA for the CDR3 is TGTGCCAGCAGTTTCCTGGGACAGGGTTACGAGCAGTACTTC. Translated, it gives CASSFLGQGYEQYF.

The chain has TRBV11-2 and TRBJ2-7; possibly TRBD1 for D (5 bases). V was cut by 5 bases and J by 4 bases, with 15 bases left in between. The V gene's germline CDR1 is SGHAT and CDR2 FQNNGV. The CDR3 is 14 residues long. The CDR3 is CASSRQSQGYEQYF. Here the CDR3 DNA reads TGTGCCAGCAGCCGACAGAGCCAAGGATACGAGCAGTACTTC.